Following are 30 T cell receptor beta chains from one sample sequenced in a study of blood T cell repertoires in COVID-19. Sequencing was performed with immunoSEQ multiplex PCR; in TCRdb, only in-frame clones are kept and a portion is missing. The sample lists a few hundred thousand clones, 70% to 90% seen once, with 3.5% to 5.5% in the top ten. Sequenced: PBMCs or T cells enriched from blood (not recorded which). Source of these receptors: a woman aged 25-40 years who had recovered from COVID-19.

This rearrangement joins TRBV18 to TRBJ1-6; 7 nucleotides agree with TRBD1. V shed 6 bases, J shed 7 bases, and the junction held 6 bases outside the gene matches. Germline CDR1 reads KGHSH; CDR2 reads LQKENI. The CDR3 consists of 14 residues. The CDR3, as DNA: TGTGCCAGCTCGCTGGACAGGATCAATTCACCCCTCCACTTT. Translation gives CASSLDRINSPLHF.

The V and J genes are TRBV11-2 and TRBJ1-5, with no clear D. The germline CDR1 and CDR2 sequences are SGHAT and FQNNGV. The CDR3 runs 12 residues. The V gene lost 5 bases and the J gene lost 2 bases, with 4 bases spanning the gap. The DNA of the CDR3 is TGTGCCAGCAGCCCAGGCAATCAGCCCCAGCATTTT. Translation gives CASSPGNQPQHF.

This chain links TRBV19 with TRBJ2-1, with 11 bases identical to TRBD2. Per germline, CDR1 LNHDA and CDR2 SQIVND (reference sequence). V was clipped by 5 bases and J by 4 bases; unmatched bases: 4. CDR3 length: 15 amino acids. The DNA for the CDR3 is TGTGCCAGTAGTGTAACTAGCGGGGGTTACAATGAGCAGTTCTTC. It encodes CASSVTSGGYNEQFF.

J is TRBJ2-2 and V is TRBV28, with unresolved D. CDR3 length: 11 amino acids. Trimming stripped 6 bases from V and 8 bases from J, with 7 bases between. Per germline, CDR1 MDHEN and CDR2 SYDVKM. This CDR3 is CASRRVGELFF. The CDR3 DNA sequence: TGTGCCAGCAGACGAGTAGGGGAGCTGTTTTTT.

In this sample, this clone turned up a few times. The V gene is TRBV2, the J gene TRBJ1-5; 7 positions agree with TRBD1. V lost 7 bases to trimming and J lost 4 bases; unmatched junction nucleotides: 7. Germline assignment: CDR1 SNHLY and CDR2 FYNNEI. The CDR3 covers 14 residues. DNA for the CDR3: TGTGCCAGCACCAGGGGGGCGGATAATCAGCCCCAGCATTTT. Its translation is CASTRGADNQPQHF.

This clone was counted once. The rearrangement joins TRBV28 to TRBJ2-1; 12 bases match TRBD2. The V gene's germline CDR1 is MDHEN and CDR2 SYDVKM. The CDR3 runs to 15 residues. Trimming at V came to 6 bases and at J to 7 bases, leaving 7 bases not matched to a gene. The CDR3 DNA sequence: TGTGCCAGCAGCCGTTCCGGGACTAGCGGGAATGAGCAGTTCTTC. Translation gives CASSRSGTSGNEQFF.

The chain links TRBV11-2 to TRBJ1-2, with 7 nucleotides matching TRBD1. Per the germline V gene, CDR1 is SGHAT and CDR2 is FQNNGV. V lost 3 bases to trimming and J lost 8 bases; unmatched junction nucleotides: 3. This CDR3 region has 12 residues. CDR3 in amino acids: CASSLYRGGYTF. DNA for the CDR3: TGTGCCAGCAGCTTGTACAGGGGAGGCTACACCTTC.

This chain connects TRBV13 to TRBJ2-2; D is possibly TRBD1 (5 bases). In germline, CDR1 is PRHDT, CDR2 FYEKMQ (reference sequence). The V end was cut by 6 bases, the J end by 5 bases, with 13 bases between. This CDR3 is built from 14 residues. CDR3 bases: TGTGCCAGCAGTGATGAAGGGGTAACCGGGGAGCTGTTTTTT. This gives the protein CASSDEGVTGELFF.

The chain is built from TRBV21-1 and TRBJ2-4; whether TRBD2, the table's D call, matches the DNA was not checked. TRBV21-1 is shown as a pseudogene. This CDR3 region has 22 residues. The chain's CDR3 is CASSTPGALWLAGGKSKNIQYF. The CDR3 region has the DNA TGTGCCAGCAGCACCCCGGGAGCTCTATGGCTAGCGGGAGGTAAGTCCAAAAACATTCAGTACTTC.

The chain has TRBV7-9 and TRBJ1-5; the D gene is possibly TRBD1 (5 bases). Germline V gene lookup returns CDR1 SEHNR and CDR2 FQNEAQ (reference sequence). This CDR3 comprises 14 residues. The ends were cut back, 0 bases at V and 2 bases at J, with 5 bases in the middle. CDR3 bases: TGTGCCAGCAGCTTAGCAGGGGGCAATCAGCCCCAGCATTTT. This gives the protein CASSLAGGNQPQHF.

The V call is TRBV19, the J call TRBJ1-2, with D perhaps matching TRBD1 (6 bases). The germline V and J ends were trimmed by 7 bases and 5 bases, with 14 bases remaining between them. The CDR3 loop spans 13 amino acids. Germline V gene lookup returns CDR1 LNHDA and CDR2 SQIVND (reference sequence). This CDR3 reads CASKTTGWYGYTF. The CDR3 bases are TGTGCCAGTAAAACTACAGGGTGGTATGGCTACACCTTC.

This sequence joins TRBV18 and TRBJ2-7; 9 nucleotides align to TRBD1. V gave up 3 bases and J gave up 7 bases; unmatched junction bases: 7. There are 14 residues in the CDR3. In germline, CDR1 is KGHSH, CDR2 LQKENI. CDR3 sequence (DNA): TGTGCCAGCTCACCCCGGGACAGGGTGGATGAGCAGTACTTC. This gives the protein CASSPRDRVDEQYF.

V gene TRBV7-9 combines with J gene TRBJ2-2; TRBD2 might be the D (6 bases). Germline V CDR1 and CDR2: SEHNR, FQNEAQ (reference sequence). This CDR3 contains 16 residues. Trimming stripped 4 bases from V and 2 bases from J, with 14 bases between. The CDR3 nucleotides read TGTGCCAGCAGCTCGAACCTAGCGATAAACACCGGGGAGCTGTTTTTT. Residues: CASSSNLAINTGELFF.

The chain couples TRBV2 to TRBJ2-6; D is unclear. The CDR3 is 17 amino acids. The V gene lost 4 bases and the J gene lost 3 bases, with 16 bases spanning the gap. Germline CDR1 and CDR2: SNHLY and FYNNEI. As DNA, the CDR3 is TGTGCCAGCAGTGGGCAGGTGGCTCCCGGTGGGGCCAACGTCCTGACTTTC. It is translated as CASSGQVAPGGANVLTF. Full variable domain (remainder filled in from reference TRBV2 and TRBJ2-6): EPEVTQTPSHQVTQMGQEVILRCVPISNHLYFYWYRQILGQKVEFLVSFYNNEISEKSEIFDDQFSVERPDGSNFTLKIRSTKLEDSAMYFCASSGQVAPGGANVLTFGAGSRLTVL.

The rearrangement uses TRBV25-1 and TRBJ2-1; maybe TRBD1 (5 bases). CDR3 size: 16 residues. CDR1 MGHDK and CDR2 SYGVNS come from the germline V gene. V gave up 5 bases and J gave up 6 bases, with 20 bases separating them. The CDR3 nucleotides are TGTGCCAGCAGTTCCAAATGGCAGGGCCCAGGCAATGAGCAGTTCTTC. Its translation is CASSSKWQGPGNEQFF.

The rearrangement links TRBV6-2 or TRBV6-3 to TRBJ1-1, with 8 positions matching TRBD1. CDR3 length: 15 amino acids. The V segment lost 4 bases and the J segment 5 bases; nucleotides outside the gene matches: 9. Germline V lookup: CDR1 MNHEY, CDR2 SVGEGT. The CDR3: CASSFNPRGRTEAFF. CDR3 bases: TGTGCCAGCAGTTTCAACCCCAGGGGGCGGACTGAAGCTTTCTTT.

Worth noting for this clone: The junction and the germline gene differ at one end; a read error may be behind it. V and J are TRBV3-1 (or the pseudogene TRBV3-2) and TRBJ1-1, with TRBD1 matching over 9 bases. The CDR3 totals 13 residues. Germline CDR1 is LGHDT and CDR2 is YNNKEL (reference sequence). CDR3 bases: TGTGCCAGCAGCCAAGATTCAGGGGACAGGGTCTTGTTT. Its translation is CASSQDSGDRVLF.

This clone was observed once. This chain uses TRBV28 with TRBJ1-2; D unclear. The CDR3 contains 12 residues. V dropped 5 bases and J dropped 8 bases, with 12 bases sitting between them. The germline V gene encodes CDR1 MDHEN and CDR2 SYDVKM. CDR3 protein: CASSRRHHGYTF. CDR3 DNA sequence: TGTGCCAGCAGTAGGAGGCATCACGGCTACACCTTC.

The chain employs TRBV5-6 and TRBJ1-1, with TRBD1 matching 8 bases. V trimming: 4 bases; J trimming: 5 bases; junction bases outside the gene matches: 4. Germline V gives CDR1 SGHDT, CDR2 YYEEEE. The CDR3 totals 13 residues. CDR3 nucleotides: TGTGCCAGCAGCAAACAGGGGGGGACTGAAGCTTTCTTT. This translates into CASSKQGGTEAFF.

The chain combines TRBV6-2 or TRBV6-3 with TRBJ2-6, with D unclear. V lost 2 bases, J lost 2 bases, and 7 bases lay in between. This CDR3 has 15 amino acids. The germline CDR1 and CDR2 sequences are MNHEY and SVGEGT. The CDR3 nucleotides read TGTGCCAGCAGTTACGCGATTACTGGGGCCAACGTCCTGACTTTC. Translation gives CASSYAITGANVLTF.

V usage is TRBV18 and J usage is TRBJ1-1, with D unresolved. This CDR3 has 14 amino acids. V lost 3 bases to trimming and J lost 0 bases, with 8 bases between them. Germline V CDR1 and CDR2: KGHSH, LQKENI. The CDR3 spells CASSPQEMNTEAFF. The CDR3 coding sequence is TGTGCCAGCTCACCGCAAGAGATGAACACTGAAGCTTTCTTT.

In this sample, this clone turned up a few times. The chain joins TRBV6-4 to TRBJ2-1; 7 bases fit TRBD2. CDR1 and CDR2 (germline): MRHNA, SNTAGT. The CDR3 consists of 14 residues. The V segment lost 3 bases and the J segment 6 bases; nucleotides outside the gene matches: 5. CDR3 region: CASSESGTINEQFF. The CDR3 bases are TGTGCCAGCAGTGAGTCTGGGACTATCAATGAGCAGTTCTTC.

The rearrangement joins TRBV12-3 or TRBV12-4 to TRBJ1-1; perhaps TRBD1 as D (6 bases). This CDR3 spans 13 amino acids. V was trimmed by 6 bases and J by 4 bases, leaving 12 bases between them. The CDR3 loop is CASRAGVSTEAFF. In DNA, the CDR3 is TGTGCCAGCAGGGCAGGGGTCTCCACTGAAGCTTTCTTT.

The V and J genes are TRBV19 and TRBJ1-6, with 7 nucleotides matching TRBD1. The germline V gene has CDR1 LNHDA and CDR2 SQIVND (reference sequence). The junction had 11 bases not matched to a gene; V was cut back by 8 bases and J by 7 bases. CDR3 length equals 15 residues. As DNA, the CDR3 is TGTGCCAGTCCTCGTCCAGGGGGTGCGAATTCACCCCTCCACTTT. This encodes CASPRPGGANSPLHF. The complete variable domain, with remaining parts taken from reference TRBV19 and TRBJ1-6, reads DGGITQSPKYLFRKEGQNVTLSCEQNLNHDAMYWYRQDPGQGLRLIYYSQIVNDFQKGDIAEGYSVSREKKESFPLTVTSAQKNPTAFYLCASPRPGGANSPLHFGNGTRLTVT.

The V call is TRBV19, the J call TRBJ1-1, with no clear D. The germline CDR1 and CDR2 sequences are LNHDA and SQIVND (reference sequence). V lost 3 bases, J lost 7 bases, and 6 bases lay in between. This CDR3 spans 11 amino acids. CDR3 sequence: CASSIGVEAFF. The CDR3 DNA sequence: TGTGCCAGTAGTATCGGGGTTGAAGCTTTCTTT. Together with reference TRBV19 and TRBJ1-1, the CDR3 gives the full variable domain: DGGITQSPKYLFRKEGQNVTLSCEQNLNHDAMYWYRQDPGQGLRLIYYSQIVNDFQKGDIAEGYSVSREKKESFPLTVTSAQKNPTAFYLCASSIGVEAFFGQGTRLTVV.

The V and J genes are TRBV7-9 and TRBJ2-7, with a possible D match to TRBD1 (5 bases). The CDR3 is 15 amino acids. The V gene's germline CDR1 is SEHNR and CDR2 FQNEAQ (reference sequence). V was clipped by 1 base and J by 5 bases, with 15 bases between them. CDR3 sequence (DNA): TGTGCCAGCAGCTTAGGCCAGGGTTCTGGCAACGAGCAGTACTTC. Its protein product is CASSLGQGSGNEQYF.

The rearrangement links TRBV5-5 to TRBJ2-7, with TRBD2 identical over 9 bases. V was pared by 3 bases and J by 2 bases, with 9 bases of the junction left unmatched. The CDR3 has 16 amino acids. Germline V lookup: CDR1 SGHKS, CDR2 YYEKEE (reference sequence). The CDR3 spells CASSSPGTSQTYEQYF. As DNA, the CDR3 is TGTGCCAGCAGCTCCCCAGGGACTAGCCAAACCTACGAGCAGTACTTC. The variable domain in full, completed from reference TRBV5-5 and TRBJ2-7, reads DAGVTQSPTHLIKTRGQQVTLRCSPISGHKSVSWYQQVLGQGPQFIFQYYEKEERGRGNFPDRFSARQFPNYSSELNVNALLLGDSALYLCASSSPGTSQTYEQYFGPGTRLTVT.

CDR3 DNA sequence: TGTGCCAGCAGCTTAGCCAGGGAACAAGGTCAGCCCCAGCATTTT. Its protein product is CASSLAREQGQPQHF. This chain uses TRBV7-6 with TRBJ1-5; D may be TRBD1 (5 bases). Germline V lookup: CDR1 SGHVS, CDR2 FNYEAQ. With 0 bases removed from V and 6 bases from J, the gap between germline ends came to 12 bases. The CDR3 loop spans 15 amino acids.

This clone was detected only once. The rearrangement links TRBV7-9 to TRBJ1-1, with D tentatively TRBD1 (5 bases). V lost 5 bases and J lost 3, with 16 bases in between. The CDR3 is 15 residues long. CDR1 SEHNR and CDR2 FQNEAQ come from the germline V gene (reference sequence). The CDR3 protein is CASSLLSGGYTEAFF. The CDR3 DNA reads TGTGCCAGCAGCCTACTTTCGGGGGGGTACACTGAAGCTTTCTTT.

The chain is built from TRBV5-4 and TRBJ2-7, with D perhaps TRBD2 (6 bases). This CDR3 has 15 amino acids. Germline lookup yields CDR1 SGHNT and CDR2 YYREEE (reference sequence). The V end was cut by 6 bases, the J end by 0 bases, with 16 bases between. The DNA for the CDR3 is TGTGCCAGCACTAAGGAGGGCCGATTCTCCTACGAGCAGTACTTC. Translating gives CASTKEGRFSYEQYF.